The source of this T cell receptor (beta chain) is a study of blood T cell repertoires in COVID-19. About the research overall: Samples representing acute and convalescent COVID-19 were sourced from the United States, Italy and Spain. PBMCs, B-cell-depleted T cells, or T cells were the source of the cDNA or gDNA that made up the material.

As processed by the authors: Amplification from reference gene primers served as the basis for estimated nucleated cell counts. The repertoire was sequenced with immunoSEQ multiplex PCR; TCRdb's copy has only in-frame clones and lacks some. V, J and clone size were drawn from that table, and D and trimming were deduced from the DNA. The sample holds 120,000 or so clones, around four fifths seen once. Sequencing was performed on peripheral blood. This TCR was recovered from a human donor in a cohort sampled during active COVID-19.

Written as DNA, the CDR3 is TGTGCCAGCAGATCAGGGTATGGCGGCTATGGCTACACCTTC. Translation gives CASRSGYGGYGYTF. The gene calls are TRBV5-6 and TRBJ1-2; possibly TRBD1 for D (5 bases). CDR3 length: 14 residues. Trimming removed 5 bases at V and 4 bases at J, with 15 bases between. The V gene's germline CDR1 is SGHDT and CDR2 YYEEEE.